Below are 4 T cell receptor beta chains sequenced from a single sample in a study of radiation and T cells in renal cell carcinoma. The time point is: blood 4 weeks post-SBRT, at nephrectomy. Described treatment: 15 Gy SBRT to primary tumor, nephrectomy 4 weeks later. Using immunoSEQ multiplex PCR, the repertoire was profiled, and TCRdb retains in-frame clones only, with some absent. The data show 30,000 to 40,000 clones, with approximately 84% seen just once and 30% to 35% held by the top ten. Sequencing used blood, obtained from a patient whose treatment included radiotherapy and nephrectomy. The receptors were sampled from a man between 60 and 75 years old with renal cell carcinoma.

This chain connects TRBV6-5 to TRBJ1-1; D remains unclear. CDR1 and CDR2 (germline): MNHEY, SVGAGI. Trimming stripped 2 bases from V and 6 bases from J, with 10 bases between. There are 13 residues in the CDR3. The CDR3: CASSYGEGSEAFF. DNA of the CDR3: TGTGCCAGCAGTTACGGCGAGGGATCTGAAGCTTTCTTT.

The J gene is TRBJ1-6, the V gene TRBV4-3; 7 positions agree with TRBD1. The germline V gene encodes CDR1 LGHNA and CDR2 YSLEER. V lost 3 bases to trimming and J lost 6 bases; unmatched junction nucleotides: 2. This CDR3 is built from 14 residues. CDR3 coding DNA: TGCGCCAGCAGCCAGCGACAGGGTAATTCACCCCTCCACTTT. It encodes CASSQRQGNSPLHF.

The CDR3 here is CASSMPRGGRTNYGYTF. CDR3 coding DNA: TGTGCCAGTAGTATGCCACGAGGGGGGAGGACTAACTATGGCTACACCTTC. The chain couples TRBV19 to TRBJ1-2, with D perhaps matching TRBD1 (6 bases). Germline-derived CDR1 and CDR2 are LNHDA and SQIVND (reference sequence). This CDR3 is 17 amino acids long. Deletions cut 3 bases from V and 0 bases from J, with 17 bases between.

The chain uses TRBV6-5 and TRBJ2-7; D could derive from TRBD1 or TRBD2 (5 bases each). Trimming pared 4 bases from V and 1 base from J, leaving 11 bases between. Germline CDR1 reads MNHEY; CDR2 reads SVGAGI. The CDR3 sequence is 14 residues long. The CDR3: CASSSPGTSYEQYF. The CDR3 DNA is TGTGCCAGCAGTTCCCCCGGGACGTCCTACGAGCAGTACTTC.